This TCR beta chain originates from a study of cytomegalovirus exposure and HLA in healthy donors. The CDR3 runs to 15 residues. The germline V gene encodes CDR1 SGDLS and CDR2 YYNGEE. V was trimmed by 4 bases and J by 0 bases, leaving 12 bases between them. PCR employed 60 Vbeta and 13 Jbeta primers. Here immunoSEQ multiplex PCR was the method, and the copy in TCRdb shows in-frame clones only, minus some. This sample has approximately 100,000 clones; around four fifths occur once, and the top ten carry around 4.4%. The chain joins TRBV9 to TRBJ2-3; TRBD1 is a possible D gene (5 bases). The source is a man aged 40-50 years in good health and CMV-seronegative. Sequenced: PBMCs. CDR3 nucleotides: TGTGCCAGCAGCTCAGGACACGGGAGCACAGATACGCAGTATTTT. Amino acids: CASSSGHGSTDTQYF.